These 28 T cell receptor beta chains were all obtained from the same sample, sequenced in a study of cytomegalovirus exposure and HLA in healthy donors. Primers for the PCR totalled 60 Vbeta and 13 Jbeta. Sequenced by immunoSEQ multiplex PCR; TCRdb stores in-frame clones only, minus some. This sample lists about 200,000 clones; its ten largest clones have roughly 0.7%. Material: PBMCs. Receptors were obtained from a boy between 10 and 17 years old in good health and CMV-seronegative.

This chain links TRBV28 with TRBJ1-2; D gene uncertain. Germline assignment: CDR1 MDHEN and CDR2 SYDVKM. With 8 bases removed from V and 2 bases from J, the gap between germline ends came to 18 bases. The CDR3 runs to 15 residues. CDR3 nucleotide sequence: TGTGCCAGCTACACGATAGGAGGAACAAACTATGGCTACACCTTC. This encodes CASYTIGGTNYGYTF.

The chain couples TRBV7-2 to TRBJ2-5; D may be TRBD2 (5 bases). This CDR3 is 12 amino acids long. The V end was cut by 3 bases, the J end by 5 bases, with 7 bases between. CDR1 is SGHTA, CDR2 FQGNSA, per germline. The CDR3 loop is CASSFRGETQYF. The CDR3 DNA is TGTGCCAGCAGCTTTCGCGGGGAGACCCAGTACTTC. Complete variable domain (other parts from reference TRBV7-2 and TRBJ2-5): GAGVSQSPSNKVTEKGKDVELRCDPISGHTALYWYRQSLGQGLEFLIYFQGNSAPDKSGLPSDRFSAERTGGSVSTLTIQRTQQEDSAVYLCASSFRGETQYFGPGTRLLVL.

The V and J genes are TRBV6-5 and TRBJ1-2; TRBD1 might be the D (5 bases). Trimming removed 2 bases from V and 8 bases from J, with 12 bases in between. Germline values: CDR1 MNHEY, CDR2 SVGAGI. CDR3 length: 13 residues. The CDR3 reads CASSYGREGGYTF. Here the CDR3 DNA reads TGTGCCAGCAGTTACGGCAGGGAAGGGGGCTACACCTTC.

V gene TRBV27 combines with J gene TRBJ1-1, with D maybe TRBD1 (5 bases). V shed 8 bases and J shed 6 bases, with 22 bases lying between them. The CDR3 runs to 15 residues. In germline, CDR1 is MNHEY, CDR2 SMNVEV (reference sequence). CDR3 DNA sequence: TGTGCCAGCGCATTTCACGAAACTGGGGCACCTGAAGCTTTCTTT. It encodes CASAFHETGAPEAFF.

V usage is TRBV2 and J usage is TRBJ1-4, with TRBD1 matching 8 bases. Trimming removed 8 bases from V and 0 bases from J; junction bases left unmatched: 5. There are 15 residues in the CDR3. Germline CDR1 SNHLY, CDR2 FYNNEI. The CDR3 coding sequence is TGTGCCAGCGGGGGACAGGCCACAACTAATGAAAAACTGTTTTTT. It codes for CASGGQATTNEKLFF.

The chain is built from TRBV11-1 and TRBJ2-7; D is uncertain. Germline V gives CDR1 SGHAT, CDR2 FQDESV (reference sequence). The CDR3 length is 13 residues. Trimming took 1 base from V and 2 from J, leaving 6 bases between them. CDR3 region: CASSLVRTYEQYF. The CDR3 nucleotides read TGTGCCAGCAGCTTAGTCAGGACCTACGAGCAGTACTTC.

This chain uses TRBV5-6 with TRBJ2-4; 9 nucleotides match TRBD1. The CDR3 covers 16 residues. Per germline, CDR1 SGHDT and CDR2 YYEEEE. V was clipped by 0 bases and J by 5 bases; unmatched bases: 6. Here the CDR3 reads CASSLGDRVPENIQYF. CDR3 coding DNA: TGTGCCAGCAGCTTGGGGGACAGGGTTCCCGAAAACATTCAGTACTTC.

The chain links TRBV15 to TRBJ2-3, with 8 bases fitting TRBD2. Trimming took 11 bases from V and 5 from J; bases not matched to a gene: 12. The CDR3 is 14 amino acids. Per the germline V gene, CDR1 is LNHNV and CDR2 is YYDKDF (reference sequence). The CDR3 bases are TGTGCCGTAACCGGGGGGGGCCGGGGAGATACGCAGTATTTT. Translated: CAVTGGGRGDTQYF. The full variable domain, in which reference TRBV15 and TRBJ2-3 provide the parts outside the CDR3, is DAMVIQNPRYQVTQFGKPVTLSCSQTLNHNVMYWYQQKSSQAPKLLFHYYDKDFNNEADTPDNFQSRRPNTSFCFLDIRSPGLGDTAMYLCAVTGGGRGDTQYFGPGTRLTVL.

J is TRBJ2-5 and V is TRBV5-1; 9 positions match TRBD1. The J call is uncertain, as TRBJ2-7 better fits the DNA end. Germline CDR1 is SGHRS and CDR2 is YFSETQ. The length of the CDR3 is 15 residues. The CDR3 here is CASRVGQGSSYEQYF. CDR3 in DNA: TGCGCCAGCAGGGTGGGACAGGGAAGCTCCTACGAGCAGTACTTC.

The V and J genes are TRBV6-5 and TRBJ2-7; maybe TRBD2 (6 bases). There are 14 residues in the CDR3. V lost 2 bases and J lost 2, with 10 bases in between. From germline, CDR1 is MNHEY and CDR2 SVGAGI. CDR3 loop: CASSYDSGAYEQYF. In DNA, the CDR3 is TGTGCCAGCAGTTACGACTCGGGAGCCTACGAGCAGTACTTC.

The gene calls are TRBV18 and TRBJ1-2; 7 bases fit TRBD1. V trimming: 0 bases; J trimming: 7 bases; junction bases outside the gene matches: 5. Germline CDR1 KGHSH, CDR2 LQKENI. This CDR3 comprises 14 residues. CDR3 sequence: CASSPPSPGGGYTF. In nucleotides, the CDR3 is TGTGCCAGCTCACCACCGAGTCCAGGGGGTGGCTACACCTTC.

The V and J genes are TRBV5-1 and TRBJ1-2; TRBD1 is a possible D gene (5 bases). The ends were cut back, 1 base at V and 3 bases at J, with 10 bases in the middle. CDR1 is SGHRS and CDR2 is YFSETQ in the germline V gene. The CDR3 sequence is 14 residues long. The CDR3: CASSLYGGDYGYTF. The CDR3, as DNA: TGCGCCAGCAGCTTGTACGGGGGGGACTATGGCTACACCTTC. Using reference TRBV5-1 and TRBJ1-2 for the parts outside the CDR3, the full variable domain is KAGVTQTPRYLIKTRGQQVTLSCSPISGHRSVSWYQQTPGQGLQFLFEYFSETQRNKGNFPGRFSGRQFSNSRSEMNVSTLELGDSALYLCASSLYGGDYGYTFGSGTRLTVV.

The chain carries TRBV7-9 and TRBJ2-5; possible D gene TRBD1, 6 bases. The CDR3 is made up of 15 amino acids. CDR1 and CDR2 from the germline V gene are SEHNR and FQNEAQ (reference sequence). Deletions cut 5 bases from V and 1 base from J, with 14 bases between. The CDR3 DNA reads TGTGCCAGCAGCGTACAGGGTAAGGGCCAAGAGACCCAGTACTTC. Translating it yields CASSVQGKGQETQYF.

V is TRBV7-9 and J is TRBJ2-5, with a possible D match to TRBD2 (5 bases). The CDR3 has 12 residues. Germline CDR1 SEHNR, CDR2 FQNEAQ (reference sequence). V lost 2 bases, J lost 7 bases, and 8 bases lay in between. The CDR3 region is CASSLSEGTQYF. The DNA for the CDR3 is TGTGCCAGCAGCTTATCCGAGGGGACCCAGTACTTC.

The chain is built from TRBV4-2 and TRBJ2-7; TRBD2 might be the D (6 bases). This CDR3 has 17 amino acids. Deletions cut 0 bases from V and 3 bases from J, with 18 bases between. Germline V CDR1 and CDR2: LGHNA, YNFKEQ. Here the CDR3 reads CASSQEGAVGGNYEQYF. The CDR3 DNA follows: TGTGCCAGCAGCCAAGAAGGAGCAGTAGGAGGGAACTACGAGCAGTACTTC.

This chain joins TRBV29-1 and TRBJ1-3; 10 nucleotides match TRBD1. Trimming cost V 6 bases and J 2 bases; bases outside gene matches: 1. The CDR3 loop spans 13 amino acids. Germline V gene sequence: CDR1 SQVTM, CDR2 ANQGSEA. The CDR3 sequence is CSVGQGTGNTIYF. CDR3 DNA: TGCAGCGTGGGACAGGGGACTGGAAACACCATATATTTT.

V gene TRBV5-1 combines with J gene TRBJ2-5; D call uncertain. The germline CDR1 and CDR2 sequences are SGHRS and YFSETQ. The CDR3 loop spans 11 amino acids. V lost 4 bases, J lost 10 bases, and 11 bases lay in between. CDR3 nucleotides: TGCGCCAGCAGCCCCGACCGGAGCCAGTACTTC. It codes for CASSPDRSQYF.

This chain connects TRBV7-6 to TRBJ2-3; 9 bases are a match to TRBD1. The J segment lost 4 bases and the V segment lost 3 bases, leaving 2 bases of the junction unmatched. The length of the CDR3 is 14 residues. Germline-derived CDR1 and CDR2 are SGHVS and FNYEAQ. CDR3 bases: TGTGCCAGCAGCTTCCGGACAGGGGCAGATACGCAGTATTTT. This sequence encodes CASSFRTGADTQYF.

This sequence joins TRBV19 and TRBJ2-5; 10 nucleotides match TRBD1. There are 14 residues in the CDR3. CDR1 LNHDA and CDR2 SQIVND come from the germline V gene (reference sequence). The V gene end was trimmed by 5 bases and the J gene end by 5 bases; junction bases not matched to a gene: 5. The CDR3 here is CASSSRQGAETQYF. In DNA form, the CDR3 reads TGTGCCAGTAGTTCCCGACAGGGGGCGGAGACCCAGTACTTC.

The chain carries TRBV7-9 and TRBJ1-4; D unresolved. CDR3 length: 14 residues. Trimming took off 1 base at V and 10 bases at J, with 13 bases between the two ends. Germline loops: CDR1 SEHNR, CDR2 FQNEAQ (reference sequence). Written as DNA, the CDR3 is TGTGCCAGCAGCTTAGAGCTGGAGAAGAGAAAACTGTTTTTT. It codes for CASSLELEKRKLFF. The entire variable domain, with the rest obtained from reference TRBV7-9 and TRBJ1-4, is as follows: DTGVSQNPRHKITKRGQNVTFRCDPISEHNRLYWYRQTLGQGPEFLTYFQNEAQLEKSRLLSDRFSAERPKGSFSTLEIQRTEQGDSAMYLCASSLELEKRKLFFGSGTQLSVL.

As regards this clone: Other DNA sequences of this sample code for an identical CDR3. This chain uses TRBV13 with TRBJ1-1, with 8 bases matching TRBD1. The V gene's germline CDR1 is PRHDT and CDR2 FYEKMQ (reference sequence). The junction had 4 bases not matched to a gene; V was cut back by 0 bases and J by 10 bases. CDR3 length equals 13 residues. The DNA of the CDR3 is TGTGCCAGCAGCTTAGGACAGGGGGAGTTAGCTTTCTTT. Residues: CASSLGQGELAFF.

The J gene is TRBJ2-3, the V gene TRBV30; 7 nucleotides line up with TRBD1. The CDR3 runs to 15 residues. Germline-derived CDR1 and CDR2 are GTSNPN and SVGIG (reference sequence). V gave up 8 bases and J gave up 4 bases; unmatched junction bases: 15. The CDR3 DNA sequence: TGTGCCGCCCGGCCCGGAACAGGGGTGGCAGATACGCAGTATTTT. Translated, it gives CAARPGTGVADTQYF.

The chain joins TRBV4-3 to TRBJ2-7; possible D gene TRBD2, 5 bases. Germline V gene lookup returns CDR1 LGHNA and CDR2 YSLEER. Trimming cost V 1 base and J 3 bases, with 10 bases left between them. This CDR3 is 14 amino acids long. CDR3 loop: CASSQALEGYEQYF. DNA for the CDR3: TGCGCCAGCAGCCAAGCGTTAGAGGGCTACGAGCAGTACTTC.

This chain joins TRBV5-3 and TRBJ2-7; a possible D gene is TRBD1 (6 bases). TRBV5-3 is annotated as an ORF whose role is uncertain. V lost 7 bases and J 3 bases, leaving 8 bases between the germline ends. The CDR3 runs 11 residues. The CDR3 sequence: CARGQFYEQYF. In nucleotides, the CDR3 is TGTGCCAGAGGACAGTTCTACGAGCAGTACTTC.

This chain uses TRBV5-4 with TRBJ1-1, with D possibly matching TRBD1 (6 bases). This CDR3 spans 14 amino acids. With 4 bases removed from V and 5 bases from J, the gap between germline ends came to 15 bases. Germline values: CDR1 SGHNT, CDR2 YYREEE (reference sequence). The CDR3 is CASSLRGEGTEAFF. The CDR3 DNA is TGTGCCAGCAGCCTGAGGGGGGAGGGAACTGAAGCTTTCTTT.

The CDR3 DNA reads TGTGCCAGCAGAACCGCCCCCACTAACACTGAAGCTTTCTTT. Its translation: CASRTAPTNTEAFF. The V call is TRBV6-1, the J call TRBJ1-1; no reliable D call. V was shortened by 6 bases and J by 2 bases, with 13 bases between the two germline ends. The length of the CDR3 is 14 residues. From germline, CDR1 is MNHNS and CDR2 SASEGT.

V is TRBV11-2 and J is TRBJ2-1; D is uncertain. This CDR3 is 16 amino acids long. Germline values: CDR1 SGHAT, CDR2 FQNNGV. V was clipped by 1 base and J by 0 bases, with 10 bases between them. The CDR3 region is CASSLGSLSSYNEQFF. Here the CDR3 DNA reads TGTGCCAGCAGCTTAGGGAGCCTGAGCTCCTACAATGAGCAGTTCTTC.

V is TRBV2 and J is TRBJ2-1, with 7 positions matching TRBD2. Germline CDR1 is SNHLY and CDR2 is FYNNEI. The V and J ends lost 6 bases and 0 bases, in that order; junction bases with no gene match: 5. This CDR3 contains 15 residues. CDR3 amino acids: CASRNSGRSYNEQFF. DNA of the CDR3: TGTGCCAGCAGAAATAGCGGGCGCTCCTACAATGAGCAGTTCTTC.